This T cell receptor (beta chain) was identified during a study of identical twins (dated by TCRdb to the mid-2010s). With respect to the entire study: The study deep-sequenced TCR alpha and beta repertoires from monozygotic twins, unrelated adults of various ages and cord blood to test whether fetal clonotypes persist. Replicate twin experiments were performed at different times using different library preparation protocols to rule out contamination. General conclusions and limits of the study: The excess sharing between twins in beta out-of-frame sequences was weaker because fewer shared sequences reduced the signal-to-noise ratio. Compared with coincidental sharing between unrelated individuals, out-of-frame TCR alpha sequences shared between twins had an excess of sequences with low generation probability. Conclusions relied on cross-sectional statistical analysis, since the same donors could not be followed over many years. Invariant T cells such as MAIT and iNKT could partly confound zero-insertion analyses, although diverse VJ usage argued against such confounding for most clonotypes. Recombination models systematically underestimated out-of-frame TCR alpha sharing in monozygotic twins but agreed with sharing between unrelated individuals. Fewer insertions were carried by abundant cord blood beta clonotypes; a weaker similar trend was observed in young adult naive repertoires, while no such trend was observed in memory repertoires.

To prepare the library, 5' RACE was applied. TCRdb lists the instrument as Illumina HiSeq 2000. A universal primer binding site was introduced by template switching, and a unique molecular identifier was present in the final cDNA, enabling accurate counting of TCR cDNA molecules. Specific primers in the conserved constant-segment region were used to synthesize first-strand cDNA for the TCR alpha and beta chains. To control for contamination, every cDNA library was double barcoded, receiving both a SMART-Mk sample barcode and Illumina barcodes. TruSeq adapter sequences and Illumina sample barcodes were added in two successive PCR steps. The TCR alpha and beta cDNA libraries were sequenced on the Illumina HiSeq platform using custom primers. Under the source paper's analysis protocol: Unique molecular identifiers were extracted from raw reads with MiGEC, and CDR3 positions were determined with MiXCR. Recombination models were inferred per individual with the repgenHMM and IGoR tools using an EM algorithm. The tcR package in R was used for shared clonotype analysis, with sharing normalized by the product of cloneset sizes. To study raw recombination free of thymic and clonal selection effects, out-of-frame nonproductive sequences were analyzed. The public reads were run again by TCRdb, first through fastp at Q25 and then through MiXCR, and only productive beta chains were kept. Rows are combined by CDR3 protein, so each entry shows the most common genes and DNA. V and J calls and clone size were set by TCRdb, not the authors. The sample profile shows roughly 710,000 distinct CDR3 sequences; 5.5% to 6.5% of them were found once. The ten largest clonotypes hold under 2% of the sample.

Only healthy Caucasian donors were included. The researchers also sequenced three unrelated adults who were not twins: a male aged 18 to 29, a male aged 50 to 60, and a female aged 50 to 60. Miltenyi CD45RO+ enrichment and human naive T-cell isolation kits were used to isolate memory (CD45RO+) and naive T cells from PBMC. This clonotype was counted a few times. The target of this receptor is not known. No base quality values were provided; no much bigger clone lies one nucleotide off. The germline ends are 8 bases apart after V is trimmed by 0 bases and J by 1 base. CDR1 and CDR2 are read off the germline V gene as SGDLS and YYNGEE. Its CDR3 holds 14 amino acids, cysteine through valine. Here the CDR3 DNA is all that survives: 42 bases in frame from base 1.

The specimen was naive T cells sorted from blood. The cell subset or site label, read with the paper, signifies: cells isolated with a human naive T-cell isolation kit. The rearrangement joined TRBV9 to TRBJ2-7, with the D gene not confidently named. The receptor comes from a man aged 18 to 29 in good health. The DNA sequence is as follows: TGTGCCAGCAGCGTAGACGAGTTATCCTACGAGCAGTACGTC. This codes for CASSVDELSYEQYV.